A single sample gave rise to the 28 T cell receptor beta chains below, sequenced in a study of cytomegalovirus exposure and HLA in healthy donors. PCR involved 60 Vbeta and 13 Jbeta primers. Some clones are missing from TCRdb's copy, which holds only in-frame ones; the method was immunoSEQ multiplex PCR. Here the sample spans 200,000 to 250,000 clones, under 80% being singletons. Sequencing was performed on PBMCs. The receptors here all came from a girl under 10 years old in good health and CMV-seronegative.

The V and J genes are TRBV11-2 and TRBJ2-5; the D is unclear. The CDR3 loop spans 13 amino acids. Per germline, CDR1 SGHAT and CDR2 FQNNGV. V lost 1 base and J lost 5, with 8 bases in between. The CDR3 bases are TGTGCCAGCAGCTTAGCTCAGTGGGAGACCCAGTACTTC. As protein: CASSLAQWETQYF. The variable domain in full, completed from reference TRBV11-2 and TRBJ2-5, reads EAGVAQSPRYKIIEKRQSVAFWCNPISGHATLYWYQQILGQGPKLLIQFQNNGVVDDSQLPKDRFSAERLKGVDSTLKIQPAKLEDSAVYLCASSLAQWETQYFGPGTRLLVL.

The gene calls are TRBV7-3 and TRBJ1-6; D is unclear. Between the trimmed V and J ends, which lost 0 bases and 8 bases, there was a span of 8 bases. CDR3 length: 14 residues. Germline V gene sequence: CDR1 SGHTA, CDR2 FQGTGA. CDR3 in DNA: TGTGCCAGCAGCTTAACGAGGGCCGATTCACCCCTCCACTTT. This sequence encodes CASSLTRADSPLHF.

This clone was seen only a few times. The rearrangement links TRBV2 to TRBJ2-5; TRBD2 matches 12 bases. Germline V CDR1 and CDR2: SNHLY, FYNNEI. CDR3 size: 16 residues. After removal of 6 bases from V and 2 bases from J, the junction contained 7 bases not matched to a gene. The CDR3 loop is CASRTSGTSGQETQYF. Here the CDR3 DNA reads TGTGCCAGCAGGACGTCCGGGACTAGCGGGCAAGAGACCCAGTACTTC.

The J gene is TRBJ1-1, the V gene TRBV4-2, with 7 bases that match TRBD1. With V trimmed by 5 bases and J by 1 base, 13 bases remained unmatched. The CDR3 totals 17 residues. The germline CDR1 and CDR2 sequences are LGHNA and YNFKEQ. CDR3 DNA: TGTGCCAGCAGCGAGGGGGCTCTCGGGGACAGGAACACTGAAGCTTTCTTT. Translated, it gives CASSEGALGDRNTEAFF.

In its sample, this clone was seen a few times. This sequence joins TRBV15 and TRBJ2-5, with unresolved D. The end of the DNA aligns better with TRBJ2-7, so the J call may be wrong. The CDR3 loop spans 17 amino acids. From germline, CDR1 is LNHNV and CDR2 YYDKDF (reference sequence). Here the CDR3 DNA reads TGTGCCACCAGCAGAGATCACAAAGAGTCTTGGGCTTACGAGCAGTACTTC. This translates into CATSRDHKESWAYEQYF.

V gene TRBV28 combines with J gene TRBJ1-6; D is uncertain. The V end was cut by 5 bases, the J end by 7 bases, with 18 bases between. From germline, CDR1 is MDHEN and CDR2 SYDVKM. The CDR3 spans 16 residues. In nucleotides, the CDR3 is TGTGCCAGCAGTCCTTCCGGGAAAGCCGTAAATTCACCCCTCCACTTT. Amino acids: CASSPSGKAVNSPLHF.

This clone appeared a single time. The chain employs TRBV16 and TRBJ1-6; 7 positions match TRBD1. The germline CDR1 and CDR2 sequences are KGHSY and FQNENV. J lost 5 bases, V lost 1 base, and 8 bases had no gene match. The CDR3 contains 17 residues. The CDR3 DNA is TGTGCCAGCAGCCAATTAAGACAGGGCCTGGATAATTCACCCCTCCACTTT. It yields the protein CASSQLRQGLDNSPLHF.

This chain joins TRBV7-9 and TRBJ2-7; the D gene is possibly TRBD2 (5 bases). V lost 4 bases and J 4 bases, leaving 14 bases between the germline ends. Germline CDR1 and CDR2: SEHNR and FQNEAQ (reference sequence). The CDR3 extends over 14 amino acids. The CDR3 region has the DNA TGTGCCAGCAGCTCAAACCGCGAGGGTTACGAGCAGTACTTC. Translated: CASSSNREGYEQYF. The complete variable domain, with remaining parts taken from reference TRBV7-9 and TRBJ2-7, reads DTGVSQNPRHKITKRGQNVTFRCDPISEHNRLYWYRQTLGQGPEFLTYFQNEAQLEKSRLLSDRFSAERPKGSFSTLEIQRTEQGDSAMYLCASSSNREGYEQYFGPGTRLTVT.

A few counts support this clone. V usage is TRBV19 and J usage is TRBJ2-7; D uncertain. The CDR3 is made up of 13 amino acids. V gave up 6 bases and J gave up 3 bases, with 12 bases separating them. The germline V gene encodes CDR1 LNHDA and CDR2 SQIVND (reference sequence). CDR3 in amino acids: CASSRDSNYEQYF. In DNA, the CDR3 is TGTGCCAGTAGCCGCGACTCAAACTACGAGCAGTACTTC.

The table lists this clone with a count of one. The chain couples TRBV4-1 to TRBJ2-1; D is undetermined. The germline V gene has CDR1 MGHRA and CDR2 YSYEKL. The CDR3 length is 14 residues. Trimming cost V 1 base and J 3 bases, with 7 bases left between them. The CDR3 protein is CASSQGPLYNEQFF. CDR3 bases: TGCGCCAGCAGCCAAGGGCCCCTCTACAATGAGCAGTTCTTC.

The gene calls are TRBV5-1 and TRBJ2-5; no clear D. The length of the CDR3 is 15 residues. CDR1 and CDR2 (germline): SGHRS, YFSETQ. Trimming left V 0 bases short and J 3 bases short, with 12 bases between. The CDR3, as DNA: TGCGCCAGCAGCTTGGGCCGGGTTGCCGAAGAGACCCAGTACTTC. Amino acid sequence: CASSLGRVAEETQYF. The full variable domain, completed using reference TRBV5-1 and TRBJ2-5, is KAGVTQTPRYLIKTRGQQVTLSCSPISGHRSVSWYQQTPGQGLQFLFEYFSETQRNKGNFPGRFSGRQFSNSRSEMNVSTLELGDSALYLCASSLGRVAEETQYFGPGTRLLVL.

The chain is built from TRBV7-3 and TRBJ1-1, with a possible D match to TRBD1 (5 bases). The length of the CDR3 is 17 residues. The V gene lost 2 bases and the J gene lost 3 bases, with 19 bases spanning the gap. Per germline, CDR1 SGHTA and CDR2 FQGTGA. The CDR3 DNA sequence: TGTGCCAGCAGCTTATATAGCCGGGGGGAGGTCGACACTGAAGCTTTCTTT. Protein: CASSLYSRGEVDTEAFF.

The V gene is TRBV28, the J gene TRBJ1-2; D uncertain. V lost 2 bases and J lost 6, with 10 bases in between. Germline-derived CDR1 and CDR2 are MDHEN and SYDVKM. The CDR3 is made up of 13 amino acids. CDR3 sequence (DNA): TGTGCCAGCAGTTTAGGTGGGCAGGATGGCTACACCTTC. This encodes CASSLGGQDGYTF.

This clone was detected only once. The V gene is TRBV9, the J gene TRBJ2-7; a weak D match, TRBD1 (5 bases). Trimming cost V 0 bases and J 5 bases, with 12 bases left between them. Germline lookup yields CDR1 SGDLS and CDR2 YYNGEE. The CDR3 covers 14 residues. The CDR3 reads CASSVEDTTHEQYF. In DNA, the CDR3 is TGTGCCAGCAGCGTAGAGGACACAACCCACGAGCAGTACTTC.

The chain is built from TRBV6-6 and TRBJ2-7, with D possibly matching TRBD2 (6 bases). CDR3 length: 16 amino acids. V was clipped by 4 bases and J by 0 bases, with 16 bases between them. Germline V gives CDR1 MNHNY, CDR2 SVGAGI (reference sequence). CDR3 protein: CASSFRAGTSSYEQYF. The CDR3 DNA sequence: TGTGCCAGCAGTTTCCGAGCGGGCACTAGCTCCTACGAGCAGTACTTC.

The chain employs TRBV5-1 and TRBJ1-1, with D tentatively TRBD1 (5 bases). Per germline, CDR1 SGHRS and CDR2 YFSETQ. The CDR3 contains 13 residues. V lost 5 bases and J 0 bases, leaving 8 bases between the germline ends. The CDR3 sequence: CASSDSLNTEAFF. CDR3 coding DNA: TGCGCCAGCAGTGACAGCTTGAACACTGAAGCTTTCTTT.

J is TRBJ1-4 and V is TRBV30; a possible D gene is TRBD1 (5 bases). V dropped 5 bases and J dropped 2 bases, with 12 bases sitting between them. Germline V gene lookup returns CDR1 GTSNPN and CDR2 SVGIG (reference sequence). The CDR3 spans 14 residues. CDR3 sequence (DNA): TGTGCCTGGGGGGCCGGCGTGACTAATGAAAAACTGTTTTTT. Translating it yields CAWGAGVTNEKLFF. The complete variable domain, with remaining parts taken from reference TRBV30 and TRBJ1-4, reads SQTIHQWPATLVQPVGSPLSLECTVEGTSNPNLYWYRQAAGRGLQLLFYSVGIGQISSEVPQNLSASRPQDRQFILSSKKLLLSDSGFYLCAWGAGVTNEKLFFGSGTQLSVL.

The chain carries TRBV7-6 and TRBJ2-7; weak D call: TRBD1 (6 bases). Trimming took 5 bases from V and 5 from J, leaving 22 bases between them. The CDR3 is 16 residues long. Germline assignment: CDR1 SGHVS and CDR2 FNYEAQ. In nucleotides, the CDR3 is TGTGCCAGCAGCCCAAGGGTGGGGCAGGGGAGCGACGAGCAGTACTTC. Translation gives CASSPRVGQGSDEQYF.

The genes are TRBV18 and TRBJ2-2; D not resolved. Trimming removed 6 bases from V and 8 bases from J, with 13 bases in between. Germline V lookup: CDR1 KGHSH, CDR2 LQKENI. CDR3 length: 13 amino acids. In DNA, the CDR3 is TGTGCCAGCTCGCCCCCCGAGGCTGGGGAGCTGTTTTTT. It translates to CASSPPEAGELFF.

This sequence joins TRBV27 and TRBJ2-5, with TRBD2 matching 12 bases. After removal of 5 bases from V and 2 bases from J, the junction contained 6 bases not matched to a gene. The CDR3 extends over 16 amino acids. Germline V gene data show CDR1 as MNHEY and CDR2 as SMNVEV (reference sequence). CDR3 loop: CASSPLAGGEQETQYF. CDR3 bases: TGTGCCAGCAGTCCTCTAGCGGGAGGGGAACAAGAGACCCAGTACTTC.

The chain uses TRBV20-1 and TRBJ2-5; TRBD1 is a possible D gene (6 bases). CDR1 and CDR2 from the germline V gene are DFQATT and SNEGSKA (reference sequence). The CDR3 totals 11 residues. The germline V and J ends were trimmed by 8 bases and 3 bases, with 10 bases remaining between them. This CDR3 reads CSPGHKETQYF. The CDR3 DNA follows: TGCAGTCCGGGACACAAAGAGACCCAGTACTTC.

The table lists this clone with a few counts. V usage is TRBV5-1 and J usage is TRBJ2-2, with D perhaps TRBD2 (6 bases). CDR3 size: 17 residues. V lost 0 bases to trimming and J lost 1 base, with 13 bases between them. Germline CDR1 SGHRS, CDR2 YFSETQ. The CDR3 DNA follows: TGCGCCAGCAGCTTGGCCCCTCGCGGGATGAACACCGGGGAGCTGTTTTTT. Protein sequence: CASSLAPRGMNTGELFF.

V and J are TRBV4-1 and TRBJ1-2; no reliable D call. V gave up 0 bases and J gave up 4 bases, with 15 bases separating them. The CDR3 covers 16 residues. Germline V CDR1 and CDR2: MGHRA, YSYEKL. CDR3: CASSQDYAEEIYGYTF. DNA for the CDR3: TGCGCCAGCAGCCAAGACTATGCGGAGGAGATCTATGGCTACACCTTC.

This clone occurred a few times. V is TRBV27 and J is TRBJ2-7; TRBD2 matches 8 bases. V was pared by 6 bases and J by 3 bases, with 7 bases of the junction left unmatched. Germline V gene sequence: CDR1 MNHEY, CDR2 SMNVEV (reference sequence). The CDR3 length is 14 residues. CDR3 loop: CASSLTGTSYEQYF. CDR3 nucleotide sequence: TGTGCCAGCAGCCTGACCGGGACTAGCTACGAGCAGTACTTC.

The V and J genes are TRBV7-2 and TRBJ2-5; D is possibly TRBD1 (7 bases). Germline V gives CDR1 SGHTA, CDR2 FQGNSA. The CDR3 has 15 amino acids. V dropped 1 base and J dropped 1 base, with 10 bases sitting between them. This CDR3 reads CASSLDQGGQETQYF. The DNA of the CDR3 is TGTGCCAGCAGCTTAGATCAGGGGGGCCAAGAGACCCAGTACTTC.

V gene TRBV5-1 combines with J gene TRBJ1-2; D not resolved. The CDR3 length is 15 residues. The germline gives CDR1 SGHRS, CDR2 YFSETQ. V shed 0 bases and J shed 6 bases, with 15 bases lying between them. The CDR3 sequence: CASSLAAIGWDGYTF. The CDR3 DNA follows: TGCGCCAGCAGCTTGGCGGCCATCGGGTGGGATGGCTACACCTTC.

The chain recombines TRBV29-1 with TRBJ1-1, with 7 bases lining up with TRBD1. Germline CDR1 reads SQVTM; CDR2 reads ANQGSEA. The CDR3 loop spans 10 amino acids. Trimming removed 6 bases from V and 14 bases from J; junction bases left unmatched: 9. The CDR3 is CSVGDSGDFF. The CDR3 nucleotides read TGCAGCGTAGGGGACAGCGGTGACTTCTTT.

The chain employs TRBV6-5 and TRBJ1-1, with unresolved D. This CDR3 is built from 13 residues. V was shortened by 3 bases and J by 2 bases, with 7 bases between the two germline ends. The germline gives CDR1 MNHEY, CDR2 SVGAGI. The chain's CDR3 is CASSYEINTEAFF. The CDR3 region has the DNA TGTGCCAGCAGTTATGAGATAAACACTGAAGCTTTCTTT.